One sample yielded the 32 T cell receptor beta chains listed below, sequenced in a study of T cell clonotyping in hematopoietic cell transplantation. The assay was immunoSEQ multiplex PCR, and TCRdb's table has in-frame clones only and misses some. The sample lists about 4,600 clones, roughly 96% occurring once. The input for sequencing was PBMCs, taken 100 days after allogeneic stem cell transplant. These receptor sequences come from a male patient between 40 and 50 years old who had an allogeneic stem cell transplant from a related donor, so the T cells may come from the graft donor. Some clones in this sample may be carry-over from other donors' samples.

The V gene is TRBV7-9, the J gene TRBJ1-3; 11 bases are shared with TRBD1. Trimming cost V 3 bases and J 2 bases; bases outside gene matches: 9. The CDR3 totals 18 residues. Germline assignment: CDR1 SEHNR and CDR2 FQNEAQ (reference sequence). The CDR3 is CASSFLIRDRGAGNTIYF. CDR3 sequence (DNA): TGTGCCAGCAGCTTTCTAATCCGGGACAGGGGGGCTGGAAACACCATATATTTT.

V gene TRBV2 combines with J gene TRBJ1-2; D unclear. Looked up from germline, CDR1 is SNHLY and CDR2 is FYNNEI. There are 13 residues in the CDR3. The V gene lost 1 base and the J gene lost 4 bases, with 7 bases spanning the gap. CDR3 in DNA: TGTGCCAGCAGTGAAGTTGGGAGCTATGGCTACACCTTC. Its protein is CASSEVGSYGYTF.

The V and J genes are TRBV14 and TRBJ1-2; D gene ambiguous. The V end lost 5 bases, the J end lost 0 bases, and 13 bases lay between the germline ends. Germline V lookup: CDR1 SGHDN, CDR2 FVKESK. There are 15 residues in the CDR3. CDR3 sequence (DNA): TGTGCCAGCAGCAGGGAGGGCAGAGCTAACTATGGCTACACCTTC. This gives the protein CASSREGRANYGYTF.

The chain has TRBV6-5 and TRBJ2-1; D uncertain. The CDR3 is 13 residues long. Germline V gives CDR1 MNHEY, CDR2 SVGAGI. Trimming stripped 6 bases from V and 4 bases from J, with 10 bases between. CDR3 in amino acids: CASSLPGYNEQFF. In DNA form, the CDR3 reads TGTGCCAGCAGCCTGCCTGGGTACAATGAGCAGTTCTTC.

The chain uses TRBV10-3 and TRBJ2-1; TRBD2 matches at 12 bases. This CDR3 region has 18 residues. Trimming at V came to 0 bases and at J to 5 bases, leaving 8 bases not matched to a gene. Germline CDR1 ENHRY, CDR2 SYGVKD. As DNA, the CDR3 is TGTGCCATCAGTGAGTCGGACCGGGGACTAGCGGGTAACAATGAGCAGTTCTTC. This translates into CAISESDRGLAGNNEQFF.

The table lists this clone with a count of one. This chain joins TRBV2 and TRBJ1-5; the D gene is possibly TRBD1 (6 bases). CDR1 is SNHLY and CDR2 is FYNNEI in the germline V gene. Between the trimmed V and J ends, which lost 0 bases and 4 bases, there was a span of 10 bases. This CDR3 has 15 amino acids. The CDR3 sequence is CASSEANRVNQPQHF. CDR3 DNA: TGTGCCAGCAGTGAAGCCAACAGGGTTAATCAGCCCCAGCATTTT.

V usage is TRBV2 and J usage is TRBJ1-2; D possibly corresponds to TRBD1 (5 bases). The CDR3 contains 14 residues. CDR1 is SNHLY, CDR2 FYNNEI, per germline. The ends were cut back, 6 bases at V and 6 bases at J, with 17 bases in the middle. CDR3 nucleotide sequence: TGTGCCAGCAGGATGGAGGGGTCCCCAAATGGCTACACCTTC. Amino acid sequence: CASRMEGSPNGYTF.

The CDR3 nucleotides are TGTGCCAGTAGTATTAGTAGCGGGGCCTACAATGAGCAGTTCTTC. Its translation: CASSISSGAYNEQFF. The gene calls are TRBV19 and TRBJ2-1; TRBD2 agrees at 8 bases. Germline CDR1 LNHDA, CDR2 SQIVND (reference sequence). This CDR3 has 15 residues. V shed 3 bases and J 2 bases; nucleotides not matched to a gene: 3.

The chain carries TRBV5-1 and TRBJ2-5; D possibly matches TRBD1 or TRBD2 (6 bases each). This CDR3 contains 16 residues. Trimming stripped 2 bases from V and 4 bases from J, with 18 bases between. Germline loops: CDR1 SGHRS, CDR2 YFSETQ. CDR3 sequence: CASSLNEGGRGETQYF. Written as DNA, the CDR3 is TGCGCCAGCAGCTTAAATGAGGGGGGCCGGGGAGAGACCCAGTACTTC.

The chain employs TRBV7-9 and TRBJ1-1, with D tentatively TRBD1 (5 bases). This CDR3 has 14 amino acids. Germline V gene sequence: CDR1 SEHNR, CDR2 FQNEAQ (reference sequence). The germline V and J ends were trimmed by 5 bases and 6 bases, with 16 bases remaining between them. The CDR3 region has the DNA TGTGCCAGCAGCATCCTCGGGGGGAAAGCTGAAGCTTTCTTT. Its protein product is CASSILGGKAEAFF.

This chain joins TRBV5-1 and TRBJ2-1, with 10 bases matching TRBD1. CDR1 is SGHRS and CDR2 is YFSETQ in the germline V gene. The V gene end was trimmed by 9 bases and the J gene end by 5 bases; junction bases not matched to a gene: 8. CDR3 size: 14 residues. CDR3 in DNA: TGCGCCACTTCGACAGGGGGCTTGGACAATGAGCAGTTCTTC. It is translated as CATSTGGLDNEQFF.

V and J are TRBV4-1 and TRBJ2-1; TRBD2 is a possible D gene (5 bases). Germline V lookup: CDR1 MGHRA, CDR2 YSYEKL. V was cut by 1 base and J by 4 bases, with 8 bases left in between. The CDR3 consists of 14 residues. The CDR3 bases are TGCGCCAGCAGCCAAGCCCGCGGGTACAATGAGCAGTTCTTC. Encoded protein: CASSQARGYNEQFF.

J is TRBJ2-7 and V is TRBV29-1; maybe TRBD2 (6 bases). Germline V gene sequence: CDR1 SQVTM, CDR2 ANQGSEA. The CDR3 has 11 residues. V was pared by 7 bases and J by 4 bases, with 11 bases between. This chain's CDR3 is CSGGGGYEQYF. CDR3 sequence (DNA): TGCAGCGGGGGAGGTGGGTACGAGCAGTACTTC.

The genes are TRBV29-1 and TRBJ1-1; perhaps TRBD1 as D (6 bases). Germline CDR1 reads SQVTM; CDR2 reads ANQGSEA. Trimming took 3 bases from V and 11 from J, leaving 10 bases between them. The CDR3 runs to 10 residues. CDR3 bases: TGCAGCGTTGAGGGGCAGGGGGCTTTCTTT. This sequence encodes CSVEGQGAFF. Full variable domain (outside the CDR3, taken from reference TRBV29-1 and TRBJ1-1): SAVISQKPSRDICQRGTSLTIQCQVDSQVTMMFWYRQQPGQSLTLIATANQGSEATYESGFVIDKFPISRPNLTFSTLTVSNMSPEDSSIYLCSVEGQGAFFGQGTRLTVV.

CDR3 sequence: CASTLGGSGNTIYF. The CDR3 DNA reads as TGTGCCAGCACCCTAGGGGGGTCTGGAAACACCATATATTTT. The J gene is TRBJ1-3, the V gene TRBV28; D may be TRBD1 (6 bases). CDR1 MDHEN and CDR2 SYDVKM come from the germline V gene. This CDR3 is 14 amino acids long. The V and J ends lost 7 bases and 1 base respectively, with 11 bases between them.

This rearrangement joins TRBV6-1 to TRBJ2-7; 10 nucleotides align to TRBD1. This CDR3 has 16 residues. Germline CDR1 MNHNS, CDR2 SASEGT. Trimming removed 4 bases from V and 4 bases from J; junction bases left unmatched: 10. The CDR3 reads CASSAGTGDLGYEQYF. CDR3 DNA: TGTGCCAGCAGTGCGGGGACAGGGGATTTAGGGTACGAGCAGTACTTC.

The CDR3 DNA follows: TGTGCCAGCAGTCAAAACAGGGGGCAATATGGCTACACCTTC. This codes for CASSQNRGQYGYTF. The chain uses TRBV6-5 and TRBJ1-2; TRBD1 aligns across 9 bases. V gave up 5 bases and J gave up 5 bases; unmatched junction bases: 6. This CDR3 spans 14 amino acids. Germline CDR1 and CDR2: MNHEY and SVGAGI.

V is TRBV6-5 and J is TRBJ1-2; 9 nucleotides line up with TRBD1. Germline V gene sequence: CDR1 MNHEY, CDR2 SVGAGI. The CDR3 runs 14 residues. Losses at the gene ends were 4 bases for V and 7 bases for J; bases not matched to a gene: 7. This chain's CDR3 is CASSLHRGPVGYTF. The CDR3 nucleotides are TGTGCCAGCAGTTTACACAGGGGGCCGGTTGGCTACACCTTC.

The CDR3 DNA sequence: TGTGCCAGCAGTGAAGTGGGGAACCCATCGAGTTCACCCCTCCACTTT. Its translation is CASSEVGNPSSSPLHF. This chain uses TRBV6-1 with TRBJ1-6; D unresolved. The germline V gene has CDR1 MNHNS and CDR2 SASEGT. The CDR3 is 16 amino acids. With 1 base removed from V and 9 bases from J, the gap between germline ends came to 16 bases.

The CDR3 loop reads CASSFPYSFLETQYF. CDR3 coding DNA: TGTGCCAGCAGCTTCCCCTACAGTTTCCTAGAGACCCAGTACTTC. The J gene is TRBJ2-5, the V gene TRBV11-3; D gene unclear. Germline-derived CDR1 and CDR2 are SGHNT and YENEEA. The V gene lost 3 bases and the J gene lost 4 bases, with 15 bases spanning the gap. This CDR3 comprises 15 residues. Full variable domain (remainder filled in from reference TRBV11-3 and TRBJ2-5): EAGVVQSPRYKIIEKKQPVAFWCNPISGHNTLYWYLQNLGQGPELLIRYENEEAVDDSQLPKDRFSAERLKGVDSTLKIQPAELGDSAVYLCASSFPYSFLETQYFGPGTRLLVL.

The chain links TRBV29-1 to TRBJ2-7; D possibly corresponds to TRBD2 (7 bases). Germline CDR1 and CDR2: SQVTM and ANQGSEA. V gave up 2 bases and J gave up 5 bases, with 13 bases separating them. This CDR3 spans 13 amino acids. As DNA, the CDR3 is TGCAGCGTTGAAAAAACAGGGAGGGACGAGCAGTACTTC. It yields the protein CSVEKTGRDEQYF.

The table lists this clone with a count of one. The rearrangement uses TRBV6-4 and TRBJ1-2; D ambiguous. The CDR3 runs 13 residues. The V and J ends lost 6 bases and 2 bases respectively, with 10 bases between them. Germline CDR1 is MRHNA and CDR2 is SNTAGT. This CDR3 reads CASRETPNYGYTF. In DNA, the CDR3 is TGTGCCAGCAGAGAGACACCGAACTATGGCTACACCTTC.

This sequence joins TRBV5-1 and TRBJ1-1, with D unclear. The CDR3 sequence is 15 residues long. Germline-derived CDR1 and CDR2 are SGHRS and YFSETQ. Trimming cost V 0 bases and J 1 base, with 10 bases left between them. DNA of the CDR3: TGCGCCAGCAGCTTGGAAGGACGGCCGAACACTGAAGCTTTCTTT. Its protein product is CASSLEGRPNTEAFF.

The chain combines TRBV6-5 with TRBJ2-7, with 10 bases that match TRBD2. J was trimmed by 8 bases and V by 6 bases; bases with no gene match: 10. CDR1 and CDR2 from the germline V gene are MNHEY and SVGAGI. There are 14 residues in the CDR3. The CDR3 bases are TGTGCCAGCAGGGGGACTAGCGCAGGTGTGAAGCAGTACTTC. It translates to CASRGTSAGVKQYF.

J is TRBJ2-1 and V is TRBV5-6; D not resolved. Germline V gene sequence: CDR1 SGHDT, CDR2 YYEEEE. This CDR3 is built from 14 residues. Trimming pared 4 bases from V and 8 bases from J, leaving 16 bases between. The CDR3 DNA reads as TGTGCCAGCAGCCTAGGACGAGTAGGTCATGAGCAGTTCTTC. It yields the protein CASSLGRVGHEQFF.

The rearrangement links TRBV10-3 to TRBJ1-2, with 12 nucleotides matching TRBD1. Trimming cost V 2 bases and J 7 bases; bases outside gene matches: 5. This CDR3 has 15 amino acids. CDR1 is ENHRY and CDR2 is SYGVKD in the germline V gene. CDR3 residues: CAISEKGQGATGYTF. As DNA, the CDR3 is TGTGCCATCAGTGAGAAGGGACAGGGGGCCACTGGCTACACCTTC.

V gene TRBV30 combines with J gene TRBJ1-2, with TRBD1 matching 11 bases. The CDR3 sequence is 13 residues long. The germline gives CDR1 GTSNPN, CDR2 SVGIG (reference sequence). CDR3 nucleotide sequence: TGTGCGGCTTCCGGGACAGGGGGGTATGGCTACACCTTC. As protein: CAASGTGGYGYTF.

The chain has TRBV10-2 and TRBJ2-3, with 10 positions matching TRBD2. The CDR3 covers 15 residues. With V trimmed by 5 bases and J by 6 bases, 8 bases remained unmatched. From germline, CDR1 is WSHSY and CDR2 SAAADI. The CDR3 is CASSQLAGSRDTQYF. The CDR3 DNA reads as TGCGCCAGCAGTCAACTAGCGGGGTCTCGCGATACGCAGTATTTT.

This chain's CDR3 is CAWSPTGAEAFF. CDR3 nucleotides: TGTGCCTGGAGCCCAACAGGGGCTGAAGCTTTCTTT. This chain uses TRBV30 with TRBJ1-1; 7 nucleotides agree with TRBD1. Germline V lookup: CDR1 GTSNPN, CDR2 SVGIG (reference sequence). The V segment lost 3 bases and the J segment 6 bases; nucleotides outside the gene matches: 4. This CDR3 is 12 amino acids long.

Here the CDR3 DNA reads TGCAGTGCAGGCCGGTCCTACGAGCAGTACTTC. Protein sequence: CSAGRSYEQYF. This chain uses TRBV20-1 with TRBJ2-7, with D hard to call. Trimming shortened V by 6 bases and J by 1 base, and 7 bases separated the two germline ends. Germline V CDR1 and CDR2: DFQATT, SNEGSKA (reference sequence). The CDR3 has 11 amino acids.

The sample holds one count of this clone. This CDR3 reads CASSYSWSGYEQYF. CDR3 nucleotides: TGTGCCAGCAGTTATAGCTGGAGCGGATACGAGCAGTACTTC. The V call is TRBV6-5, the J call TRBJ2-7, with D tentatively TRBD2 (5 bases). The V end lost 3 bases, the J end lost 4 bases, and 13 bases lay between the germline ends. This CDR3 spans 14 amino acids. Germline V gene data show CDR1 as MNHEY and CDR2 as SVGAGI.

This chain connects TRBV5-1 to TRBJ2-7, with TRBD1 identical over 7 bases. Unmatched junction bases numbered 6, after V lost 0 bases and J lost 3 bases. This CDR3 comprises 15 residues. Per germline, CDR1 SGHRS and CDR2 YFSETQ. DNA of the CDR3: TGCGCCAGCAGCTTGGCGGTAGGGGGCGACTACGAGCAGTACTTC. Residues: CASSLAVGGDYEQYF. Combining the CDR3 with reference TRBV5-1 and TRBJ2-7 gives the whole variable domain KAGVTQTPRYLIKTRGQQVTLSCSPISGHRSVSWYQQTPGQGLQFLFEYFSETQRNKGNFPGRFSGRQFSNSRSEMNVSTLELGDSALYLCASSLAVGGDYEQYFGPGTRLTVT.